This T cell receptor (beta chain) was sequenced in a study of Ad26.COV2.S vaccination and SARS-CoV-2 variants. Whole-study findings and limits: Vaccine and placebo groups showed comparable non-spike TCR breadth. Estimates derived from TCR breadth and depth analyses may have underestimated total T cell responses. Once vaccination had occurred, spike-specific CD8+ and CD4+ T cell responses reportedly showed substantial breadth. Individuals receiving vaccine had higher spike-specific TCR breadth than placebo recipients did.

Here immunoSEQ multiplex PCR was the method, and the copy in TCRdb shows in-frame clones only, minus some. This repertoire shows about 94,000 clones, approximately 77% found once; its top ten account for about 16%. This clone has at least ten counts. Its antigen is unknown. J was trimmed by 2 bases and V by 2 bases; bases with no gene match: 9. The CDR3 runs to 18 residues. The V gene's germline CDR1 is PRHDT and CDR2 FYEKMQ (reference sequence). The sequence came from a human donor who had recovered from COVID-19. The rearrangement joins TRBV13 to TRBJ2-2; 9 nucleotides match TRBD2. The sample consisted of peripheral blood, taken after recovery from COVID-19. The CDR3 reads CASSLTPGLALNTGELFF. The CDR3 nucleotides are TGTGCCAGCAGCTTAACGCCGGGACTAGCCTTAAACACCGGGGAGCTGTTTTTT.